The T cell receptor (beta chain) under discussion was sequenced for a study of T cell repertoires in cytomegalovirus infection. Study in general: Matching HLA type and CMV infection were both indicated by public TCR beta signatures.

This clonotype turned up a few times. Via MiXCR, TCRdb re-called the reads, giving one row per CDR3 protein. This table has 200,000 to 300,000 distinct CDR3 sequences, less than 9.5% appearing once. Per the germline V gene, CDR1 is DFQATT and CDR2 is SNEGSKA (reference sequence). V was clipped by 3 bases and J by 6 bases, with 15 bases between them. The CDR3 is 14 residues long. This TCR derives from a human donor in good health (CMV status not recorded). Some clones in this sample may be carry-over from other donors' samples. The rearrangement uses TRBV20-1 and TRBJ2-1; TRBD2 is a possible D gene (7 bases). Source material: PBMCs. The CDR3 loop is CSASLGGGPNEQFF. In DNA form, the CDR3 reads TGCAGTGCTAGTTTAGGGGGGGGCCCCAATGAGCAGTTCTTC.